The source of this T cell receptor beta chain is a study of T cells in Graves' hyperthyroidism and ophthalmopathy. General study results and limits: Stable hyperthyroidism and ophthalmopathy were separated using 13 V-J signatures.

About this clonotype itself: No antigen is known for it.

The CDR3 regions of TCR beta were amplified from RNA transcripts. When the TCR CDR3 underwent first-round RT-PCR, the HTBI primer set was used. MiXCR, applied by TCRdb to the multiplex PCR reads, yields one record per CDR3 protein. This sample carries approximately 590,000 distinct CDR3 sequences, more than 15% of them seen once, and the ten largest clones take around 7.8%. The sample was blood. The receptor was isolated from a woman in her twenties or thirties with Graves' hyperthyroidism.

The DNA of the CDR3 is TGTGCCACCAGTGCAGGGGTTAATTCACCCCTCCACTTT. Encoded protein: CATSAGVNSPLHF. V and J are TRBV15 and TRBJ1-6; the D gene is possibly TRBD1 (6 bases). The CDR3 sequence is 13 residues long. Germline V lookup: CDR1 LNHNV, CDR2 YYDKDF (reference sequence). The V gene lost 6 bases and the J gene lost 6 bases, with 9 bases spanning the gap.